This T cell receptor beta chain was sequenced for a study of T cells in Graves' hyperthyroidism and ophthalmopathy. Study-wide context: Peripheral blood draws took place at initial diagnosis, ahead of any treatment.

There are a few counts of this clonotype. Trimming removed 0 bases at V and 3 bases at J, with 5 bases between. The germline CDR1 and CDR2 sequences are GTSNPN and SVGIG (reference sequence). The CDR3 totals 13 residues. A Clinical Activity Score of at least 3, a NOSPECS grade of at least 4 and a duration under 3 months were recorded in the ophthalmopathy patients. Every diagnosis used clinical symptoms, serum thyroxine and TRAb, thyroid ultrasound and orbital computed tomography. The TCR beta CDR3 regions underwent amplification using RNA transcripts as the source. With the HTBI primer set, the TCR CDR3 went through a first round of RT-PCR. TCRdb fed the multiplex PCR reads into MiXCR, producing one record per CDR3 protein. This sample has roughly 290,000 distinct CDR3 sequences, with 15% to 20% found just once.

V is TRBV30 and J is TRBJ1-4; D is undetermined. The source is a woman in her sixties with Graves' ophthalmopathy. Sequenced input: blood. The CDR3 here is CAWSVRPNEKLFF. CDR3 coding DNA: TGTGCCTGGAGTGTACGTCCTAATGAAAAACTGTTTTTT. Complete variable domain (other parts from reference TRBV30 and TRBJ1-4): SQTIHQWPATLVQPVGSPLSLECTVEGTSNPNLYWYRQAAGRGLQLLFYSVGIGQISSEVPQNLSASRPQDRQFILSSKKLLLSDSGFYLCAWSVRPNEKLFFGSGTQLSVL.